This TCR beta chain was sequenced during a study of blood T cell repertoires in COVID-19. Overall study context: The United States, Italy and Spain were the sources of the acute and convalescent COVID-19 samples. T cells, B-cell-depleted T cells, or PBMCs supplied cDNA or gDNA.

Cohort assignment relied on participant-reported clinical history. All recovered Cohort 3 donors got two negative PCRs, got clearance, or saw symptom resolution. This table comes from immunoSEQ multiplex PCR, and its TCRdb copy is limited to in-frame clones, with some not included. The table shows fewer than 450,000 clones, with less than 95% occurring only once. Trimming at V came to 0 bases and at J to 3 bases, leaving 16 bases not matched to a gene. Germline CDR1 is SNHLY and CDR2 is FYNNEI. CDR3 size: 19 residues. The source of this sequence is a man between 18 and 29 years old who had recovered from COVID-19. This chain links TRBV2 with TRBJ2-7, with 8 bases lining up with TRBD2. Sequencing input: PBMCs or T cells enriched from blood (not recorded which). The CDR3 DNA reads as TGTGCCAGCAGTGAAGCAAAAGAGCGGCCAGCGGGGGCACACTACGAGCAGTACTTC. Amino acids: CASSEAKERPAGAHYEQYF.